The 21 T cell receptor beta chains below come from one sample, sequenced in a study of cytomegalovirus exposure and HLA in healthy donors. The PCR had 60 Vbeta and 13 Jbeta primers. Only in-frame clones appear in the TCRdb table, and some are missing; sequencing was by immunoSEQ multiplex PCR. This repertoire shows around 120,000 clones, 81% found once; its top ten account for 0.7%. Sequencing input: PBMCs. These TCRs come from a man between 18 and 29 years old in good health and CMV-seronegative.

This clone was observed a few times. The identical CDR3 is also encoded by other nucleotide sequences in the sample. The chain uses TRBV11-2 and TRBJ1-1; D perhaps matches TRBD1 (5 bases). V was clipped by 1 base and J by 8 bases, with 5 bases between them. The CDR3 contains 11 residues. The germline V gene has CDR1 SGHAT and CDR2 FQNNGV. The DNA for the CDR3 is TGTGCCAGCAGCTTAGGGACAGAAGCTTTCTTT. It translates to CASSLGTEAFF.

The chain employs TRBV6-5 and TRBJ2-2; 8 nucleotides line up with TRBD1. J was trimmed by 7 bases and V by 2 bases; bases with no gene match: 9. This CDR3 is built from 16 residues. Germline loops: CDR1 MNHEY, CDR2 SVGAGI. DNA of the CDR3: TGTGCCAGCAGTTACGGCCAGGGGGCGTACGTCGGGGAGCTGTTTTTT. Translation gives CASSYGQGAYVGELFF.

This clone showed up just once. The chain carries TRBV9 and TRBJ2-7, with D possibly being TRBD1 (6 bases). The V and J ends lost 1 base and 2 bases respectively, with 13 bases between them. Germline V gene lookup returns CDR1 SGDLS and CDR2 YYNGEE. The length of the CDR3 is 15 residues. The CDR3 region is CASSVKWDTPYEQYF. CDR3 nucleotide sequence: TGTGCCAGCAGCGTAAAGTGGGACACCCCCTACGAGCAGTACTTC.

CDR3 bases: TGTGCCAGCACCCAGGGTTGGGGGGAGCTGTTTTTT. This codes for CASTQGWGELFF. This chain joins TRBV2 and TRBJ2-2, with D perhaps TRBD1 (5 bases). The CDR3 has 12 residues. Trimming cost V 7 bases and J 8 bases, with 11 bases left between them. Per germline, CDR1 SNHLY and CDR2 FYNNEI.

V is TRBV5-1 and J is TRBJ2-7; a weak D match, TRBD2 (6 bases). This CDR3 is 13 amino acids long. The V gene's germline CDR1 is SGHRS and CDR2 YFSETQ. V was cut by 3 bases and J by 3 bases, with 10 bases left in between. DNA for the CDR3: TGCGCCAGCAGCTCATCCGGGGGCTACGAGCAGTACTTC. Protein product: CASSSSGGYEQYF.

The rearrangement joins TRBV7-8 to TRBJ1-1; D call uncertain. The V end lost 0 bases, the J end lost 4 bases, and 6 bases lay between the germline ends. CDR3 length equals 13 residues. CDR1 SGHVS and CDR2 FQNEAQ come from the germline V gene. CDR3 in amino acids: CASSLAAVTEAFF. For the CDR3, the DNA is TGTGCCAGCAGCTTAGCTGCGGTCACTGAAGCTTTCTTT.

The chain uses TRBV6-5 and TRBJ1-1; D is possibly TRBD1 (5 bases). Germline V gene lookup returns CDR1 MNHEY and CDR2 SVGAGI. V lost 6 bases and J 0 bases, leaving 11 bases between the germline ends. The CDR3 runs to 14 residues. CDR3 nucleotide sequence: TGTGCCAGCAGACTGGGGCTATTGAACACTGAAGCTTTCTTT. It specifies CASRLGLLNTEAFF.

The rearrangement links TRBV7-2 to TRBJ2-7, with 8 bases fitting TRBD1. V lost 5 bases, J lost 0 bases, and 3 bases stayed unmatched. The CDR3 is made up of 14 amino acids. Germline V gives CDR1 SGHTA, CDR2 FQGNSA. This CDR3 is CASSPTGGSYEQYF. CDR3 in DNA: TGTGCCAGCAGCCCAACAGGGGGCTCCTACGAGCAGTACTTC. The full variable domain, its missing parts supplied by reference TRBV7-2 and TRBJ2-7, is GAGVSQSPSNKVTEKGKDVELRCDPISGHTALYWYRQSLGQGLEFLIYFQGNSAPDKSGLPSDRFSAERTGGSVSTLTIQRTQQEDSAVYLCASSPTGGSYEQYFGPGTRLTVT.

This chain uses TRBV7-9 with TRBJ1-5; 8 nucleotides line up with TRBD1. Trimming at V came to 5 bases and at J to 3 bases, leaving 6 bases not matched to a gene. The CDR3 has 15 residues. The V gene's germline CDR1 is SEHNR and CDR2 FQNEAQ (reference sequence). CDR3 sequence: CASSTDRGPNQPQHF. The CDR3 coding sequence is TGTGCCAGCAGCACCGACAGGGGCCCCAATCAGCCCCAGCATTTT.

This chain links TRBV30 with TRBJ1-2; D gene ambiguous. Germline V gene lookup returns CDR1 GTSNPN and CDR2 SVGIG (reference sequence). The V end lost 4 bases, the J end lost 5 bases, and 23 bases lay between the germline ends. This CDR3 comprises 16 residues. CDR3 amino acids: CAWMGGFSGIGYGYTF. The CDR3 bases are TGTGCCTGGATGGGTGGGTTTAGCGGGATCGGATATGGCTACACCTTC.

The chain uses TRBV29-1 and TRBJ2-7; D is possibly TRBD1 (5 bases). Germline-derived CDR1 and CDR2 are SQVTM and ANQGSEA. CDR3 length: 13 amino acids. Trimming shortened V by 7 bases and J by 1 base, and 14 bases separated the two germline ends. Written as DNA, the CDR3 is TGCAGCGAGGATGCGACAGCGTCCTACGAGCAGTACTTC. Its protein product is CSEDATASYEQYF.

This chain connects TRBV6-1 to TRBJ1-2, with TRBD1 identical over 8 bases. Germline lookup yields CDR1 MNHNS and CDR2 SASEGT. The CDR3 sequence is 14 residues long. V shed 8 bases and J 4 bases; nucleotides not matched to a gene: 9. The CDR3 DNA is TGTGCCAGCTCCACTCGGACAGGGACCTATGGCTACACCTTC. Its protein is CASSTRTGTYGYTF.

The CDR3 here is CASSEVPYRGTEAFF. The CDR3 DNA follows: TGTGCCAGCAGTGAGGTCCCTTATAGAGGCACTGAAGCTTTCTTT. This chain connects TRBV2 to TRBJ1-1; no clear D gene. With 3 bases removed from V and 4 bases from J, the gap between germline ends came to 15 bases. CDR3 length: 15 residues. The germline V gene encodes CDR1 SNHLY and CDR2 FYNNEI.

This clone was observed a single time. V is TRBV5-5 and J is TRBJ1-2; 8 bases map to TRBD1. V shed 6 bases, J shed 4 bases, and the junction held 5 bases outside the gene matches. Germline V CDR1 and CDR2: SGHKS, YYEKEE (reference sequence). The CDR3 is made up of 13 amino acids. The CDR3, as DNA: TGTGCCAGCACGACGACAGGGGCCTATGGCTACACCTTC. Translated, it gives CASTTTGAYGYTF.

The rearrangement uses TRBV9 and TRBJ1-1; 7 bases agree with TRBD1. The ends lost 3 bases at V and 8 bases at J; junction bases unmatched: 7. CDR1 SGDLS and CDR2 YYNGEE come from the germline V gene. The CDR3 sequence is 13 residues long. The CDR3 DNA reads TGTGCCAGCAGCGGGCAGGGGGTCCGGGAAGCTTTCTTT. Amino acids: CASSGQGVREAFF.

J is TRBJ1-5 and V is TRBV30, with D uncertain. The CDR3 consists of 13 residues. V was trimmed by 1 base and J by 1 base, leaving 5 bases between them. The V gene's germline CDR1 is GTSNPN and CDR2 SVGIG (reference sequence). The CDR3 loop reads CAWSGASNQPQHF. As DNA, the CDR3 is TGTGCCTGGAGTGGGGCCAGCAATCAGCCCCAGCATTTT.

The CDR3 nucleotides read TGTGCCAGCAGTGCTAGCGGGGGGGACAGGGCGTTGTTTTTT. This translates into CASSASGGDRALFF. The gene calls are TRBV9 and TRBJ2-2; 12 bases are shared with TRBD2. The V gene's germline CDR1 is SGDLS and CDR2 YYNGEE. This CDR3 is 14 amino acids long. Trimming removed 5 bases from V and 15 bases from J; junction bases left unmatched: 11.

The chain links TRBV10-3 to TRBJ2-7; 7 nucleotides line up with TRBD1. Unmatched junction bases numbered 18, after V lost 3 bases and J lost 4 bases. The V gene's germline CDR1 is ENHRY and CDR2 SYGVKD. There are 18 residues in the CDR3. The CDR3 nucleotides read TGTGCCATCAGTGATGAATCTTTCCTTAACAGGGGTCGGTACGAGCAGTACTTC. Protein product: CAISDESFLNRGRYEQYF.

The chain uses TRBV10-2 and TRBJ1-1, with TRBD1 matching 8 bases. Germline assignment: CDR1 WSHSY and CDR2 SAAADI. The CDR3 spans 15 residues. J gave up 3 bases and V 8 bases, and 11 bases lay outside the gene matches. CDR3: CASGNRGNSDTEAFF. DNA for the CDR3: TGCGCCAGCGGGAACAGGGGGAATTCCGACACTGAAGCTTTCTTT.

V is TRBV7-2 and J is TRBJ2-7; the D gene is possibly TRBD1 (6 bases). Germline CDR1 and CDR2: SGHTA and FQGNSA. V was clipped by 0 bases and J by 2 bases, with 20 bases between them. CDR3 length: 18 residues. CDR3 sequence reads: CASSLARSGTPAPYEQYF. The DNA of the CDR3 is TGTGCCAGCAGCTTAGCGCGGTCCGGGACACCTGCCCCCTACGAGCAGTACTTC.

V and J are TRBV7-9 and TRBJ1-5; possible D gene TRBD1, 6 bases. The CDR3 consists of 14 residues. The germline V gene has CDR1 SEHNR and CDR2 FQNEAQ (reference sequence). V was clipped by 3 bases and J by 4 bases, with 10 bases between them. CDR3 loop: CASSLLGQNQPQHF. As DNA, the CDR3 is TGTGCCAGCAGCTTGCTGGGACAAAATCAGCCCCAGCATTTT.